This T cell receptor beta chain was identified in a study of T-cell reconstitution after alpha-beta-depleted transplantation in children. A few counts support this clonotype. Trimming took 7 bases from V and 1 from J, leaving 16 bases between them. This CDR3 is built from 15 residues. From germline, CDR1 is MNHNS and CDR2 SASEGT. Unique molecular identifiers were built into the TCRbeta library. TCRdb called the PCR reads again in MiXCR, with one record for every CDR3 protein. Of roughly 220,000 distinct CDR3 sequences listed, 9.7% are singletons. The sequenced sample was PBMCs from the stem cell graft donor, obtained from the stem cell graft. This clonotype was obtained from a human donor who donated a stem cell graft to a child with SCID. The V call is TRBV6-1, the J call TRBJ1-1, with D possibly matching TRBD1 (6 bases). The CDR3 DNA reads TGTGCCAGCATGGGTGGACAGTCCCGGAACACTGAAGCTTTCTTT. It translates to CASMGGQSRNTEAFF.